These 10 T cell receptor beta chains share one sample of origin, sequenced in a study of cytomegalovirus exposure and HLA in healthy donors. In the PCR, 60 Vbeta and 13 Jbeta primers were used. TCRdb's table, derived via immunoSEQ multiplex PCR, lists solely in-frame clones and lacks some. The sample records more than 80,000 clones, over 60% being singletons. Material: PBMCs. The receptors shown here come from a human donor in good health.

The chain carries TRBV19 and TRBJ1-4; tentatively, D is TRBD1 (5 bases). The V end lost 7 bases, the J end lost 8 bases, and 14 bases lay between the germline ends. The germline V gene encodes CDR1 LNHDA and CDR2 SQIVND (reference sequence). There are 13 residues in the CDR3. The CDR3 sequence is CASNHDSGEKLFF. CDR3 DNA sequence: TGTGCCAGTAATCACGACAGTGGCGAAAAACTGTTTTTT.

V usage is TRBV9 and J usage is TRBJ2-1; the D is unclear. The CDR3 runs 12 residues. The germline CDR1 and CDR2 sequences are SGDLS and YYNGEE. V gave up 3 bases and J gave up 9 bases, with 10 bases separating them. The CDR3 DNA sequence: TGTGCCAGCAGCGCTATCGGAGTTGAGCAGTTCTTC. It is translated as CASSAIGVEQFF. The full variable domain, with the rest looked up from reference TRBV9 and TRBJ2-1, is DSGVTQTPKHLITATGQRVTLRCSPRSGDLSVYWYQQSLDQGLQFLIQYYNGEERAKGNILERFSAQQFPDLHSELNLSSLELGDSALYFCASSAIGVEQFFGPGTRLTVL.

The chain couples TRBV2 to TRBJ2-7; 8 bases are a match to TRBD1. The germline V gene encodes CDR1 SNHLY and CDR2 FYNNEI. There are 16 residues in the CDR3. V shed 4 bases and J 2 bases; nucleotides not matched to a gene: 10. The chain's CDR3 is CASSGLRDRRPYEQYF. CDR3 DNA: TGTGCCAGCAGTGGACTCCGGGACAGGCGTCCCTACGAGCAGTACTTC. Drawing the rest from reference TRBV2 and TRBJ2-7, the complete variable domain is EPEVTQTPSHQVTQMGQEVILRCVPISNHLYFYWYRQILGQKVEFLVSFYNNEISEKSEIFDDQFSVERPDGSNFTLKIRSTKLEDSAMYFCASSGLRDRRPYEQYFGPGTRLTVT.

The table lists this clone with a few counts. The genes are TRBV7-8 and TRBJ1-4; D possibly corresponds to TRBD1 (5 bases). CDR3 length equals 13 residues. V was trimmed by 5 bases and J by 6 bases, leaving 10 bases between them. Germline CDR1 and CDR2: SGHVS and FQNEAQ. DNA for the CDR3: TGTGCCAGCAGCCCAGGGTGGGATGAAAAACTGTTTTTT. This encodes CASSPGWDEKLFF.

V gene TRBV6-1 combines with J gene TRBJ2-2; the D is unclear. V was pared by 7 bases and J by 1 base, with 10 bases between. The length of the CDR3 is 14 residues. Germline-derived CDR1 and CDR2 are MNHNS and SASEGT. The CDR3 nucleotides are TGTGCCAGCACTCTTAGATTGAACACCGGGGAGCTGTTTTTT. It yields the protein CASTLRLNTGELFF.

The chain carries TRBV6-6 and TRBJ1-2; 7 nucleotides line up with TRBD1. The ends lost 6 bases at V and 6 bases at J; junction bases unmatched: 7. CDR1 is MNHNY, CDR2 SVGAGI, per germline (reference sequence). CDR3 length: 13 amino acids. The CDR3 sequence: CASSPGTDDGYTF. CDR3 DNA sequence: TGTGCCAGCAGCCCGGGGACAGATGATGGCTACACCTTC.

V is TRBV21-1 and J is TRBJ2-7; TRBD2 is taken as the D call from the table, unchecked against the DNA. TRBV21-1 has pseudogene status. This CDR3 has 16 amino acids. DNA of the CDR3: TGTGCCAGCAGCAAAACTAGGAGACTTCCTGGTGAGGAGCAGTACTTC. Translation gives CASSKTRRLPGEEQYF.

The CDR3 region has the DNA TGTGCCATCAGTGAGTCGTTTCGGATGCGGGATACGCAGTATTTT. Translation: CAISESFRMRDTQYF. V is TRBV10-3 and J is TRBJ2-3; D is undetermined. The CDR3 spans 15 residues. Germline V gives CDR1 ENHRY, CDR2 SYGVKD. Deletions cut 0 bases from V and 6 bases from J, with 13 bases between.

The rearrangement uses TRBV6-1 and TRBJ1-1; D ambiguous. The germline V gene has CDR1 MNHNS and CDR2 SASEGT. Trimming took off 6 bases at V and 3 bases at J, with 11 bases between the two ends. This CDR3 contains 13 residues. CDR3 sequence reads: CASSTMIHTEAFF. CDR3 bases: TGTGCCAGCAGCACTATGATTCACACTGAAGCTTTCTTT.

This sequence joins TRBV5-5 and TRBJ1-1, with 9 positions matching TRBD1. The CDR3 length is 14 residues. The V and J ends lost 4 bases and 7 bases, in that order; junction bases with no gene match: 8. Germline V gene data show CDR1 as SGHKS and CDR2 as YYEKEE (reference sequence). The CDR3 region has the DNA TGTGCCAGCAGCCGCCGGGACAGGGATATTGAAGCTTTCTTT. Protein product: CASSRRDRDIEAFF.